This T cell receptor (beta chain) was sequenced during a study of blood T cell repertoires in COVID-19. Looking at the study overall: Specimens from acute and convalescent COVID-19 originated in the United States, Italy and Spain.

TCRdb keeps only in-frame clones here, not all; method: immunoSEQ multiplex PCR. This sample has roughly 300,000 clones, with about 85% found just once. Cohort 3 donors were reported recovered after two negative PCRs, clearance, or symptom resolution. V lost 3 bases to trimming and J lost 4 bases; unmatched junction nucleotides: 12. CDR1 LGHNA and CDR2 YNFKEQ come from the germline V gene. This CDR3 is 17 amino acids long. Specimen: PBMCs or T cells enriched from blood (not recorded which). This sequence was found in a woman between 50 and 59 years old who had recovered from COVID-19. The genes are TRBV4-2 and TRBJ2-7; 10 bases map to TRBD2. The DNA for the CDR3 is TGTGCCAGCAGCCACGGGGTCGCTAGCGGGAGCGATTACGAGCAGTACTTC. It encodes CASSHGVASGSDYEQYF.